Each of the 21 T cell receptor beta chains below was sequenced from the same sample in a study of T cells in Graves' hyperthyroidism and ophthalmopathy. Amplification of TCR beta CDR3 regions was performed using RNA transcripts as template. During a first-round RT-PCR of the TCR CDR3, the HTBI primer set was used. One entry per CDR3 protein results from TCRdb running MiXCR on the multiplex PCR reads. The sample lists some 740,000 distinct CDR3 sequences, around 13% occurring once. Material for sequencing was blood. These receptors all stem from a woman younger than 35 with Graves' hyperthyroidism.

This clonotype came up many times. This chain uses TRBV24-1 with TRBJ2-5; TRBD2 might be the D (5 bases). The germline CDR1 and CDR2 sequences are KGHDR and SFDVKD. The CDR3 has 15 amino acids. The ends were cut back, 3 bases at V and 0 bases at J, with 10 bases in the middle. The CDR3 region is CATSDTVRDQETQYF. The CDR3 region has the DNA TGTGCCACCAGTGATACGGTGCGGGACCAAGAGACCCAGTACTTC.

This clonotype was detected many times. The chain combines TRBV12-3 or TRBV12-4 with TRBJ2-1; 12 nucleotides agree with TRBD2. J gave up 9 bases and V 9 bases, and 9 bases lay outside the gene matches. CDR3 length: 14 residues. The CDR3 is CASRSTSGRIEQFF. Written as DNA, the CDR3 is TGTGCCAGTAGATCGACTAGCGGGAGAATTGAGCAGTTCTTC.

The chain has TRBV11-1 and TRBJ2-3; 8 bases line up with TRBD2. Trimming at V came to 3 bases and at J to 10 bases, leaving 24 bases not matched to a gene. Germline CDR1 reads SGHAT; CDR2 reads FQDESV (reference sequence). The CDR3 spans 19 residues. CDR3 sequence: CASSFGHPSGRAPRGAQYF. DNA of the CDR3: TGTGCCAGCAGCTTCGGGCACCCTTCCGGGAGGGCCCCCCGCGGGGCGCAGTATTTT.

This clonotype was counted many times. The V and J genes are TRBV11-2 and TRBJ2-1; either TRBD1 or TRBD2 may fit D (5 bases each). V lost 4 bases and J 2 bases, leaving 12 bases between the germline ends. The CDR3 spans 15 residues. Germline V gene sequence: CDR1 SGHAT, CDR2 FQNNGV. The CDR3, as DNA: TGTGCCAGCAGCTCCGGGACGTGGCCCTACAATGAGCAGTTCTTC. Residues: CASSSGTWPYNEQFF.

This chain links TRBV6-1 with TRBJ1-1; D unclear. Germline lookup yields CDR1 MNHNS and CDR2 SASEGT. V was shortened by 4 bases and J by 1 base, with 10 bases between the two germline ends. This CDR3 comprises 14 residues. CDR3 sequence reads: CASSAQRKNTEAFF. DNA of the CDR3: TGTGCCAGCAGTGCCCAAAGGAAGAACACTGAAGCTTTCTTT.

In its sample, this clonotype was seen many times. The rearrangement uses TRBV27 and TRBJ2-7; 7 bases match TRBD1. This CDR3 region has 14 residues. V was clipped by 3 bases and J by 2 bases; unmatched bases: 4. The germline CDR1 and CDR2 sequences are MNHEY and SMNVEV (reference sequence). The CDR3 sequence: CASSLWQGAYEQYF. In nucleotides, the CDR3 is TGTGCCAGCAGTTTGTGGCAGGGGGCCTACGAGCAGTACTTC.

This clonotype turned up a few times. The V and J genes are TRBV7-7 and TRBJ2-7; perhaps TRBD2 as D (6 bases). The CDR3 covers 13 residues. CDR1 is SSHAT, CDR2 FNYEAQ, per germline (reference sequence). The V gene lost 5 bases and the J gene lost 2 bases, with 10 bases spanning the gap. The CDR3 coding sequence is TGTGCCAGCAGCGCGGGACCACCCTACGAGCAGTACTTC. Translation: CASSAGPPYEQYF.

This clonotype was counted many times. The chain recombines TRBV20-1 with TRBJ2-7; no clear D. Germline lookup yields CDR1 DFQATT and CDR2 SNEGSKA (reference sequence). The CDR3 has 12 residues. Trimming stripped 3 bases from V and 2 bases from J, with 8 bases between. The CDR3 DNA follows: TGCAGTGCTAGGGACCGCCCCTACGAGCAGTACTTC. It codes for CSARDRPYEQYF.

This clonotype was detected many times. The V gene is TRBV7-3, the J gene TRBJ2-3; no reliable D call. With 4 bases removed from V and 6 bases from J, the gap between germline ends came to 8 bases. The CDR3 is 12 amino acids. Germline CDR1 and CDR2: SGHTA and FQGTGA. This CDR3 is CASSSPGDTQYF. DNA for the CDR3: TGTGCCAGCAGCTCCCCGGGCGATACGCAGTATTTT.

This clonotype was recorded at least ten times. This rearrangement joins TRBV28 to TRBJ2-1; D call uncertain. Germline values: CDR1 MDHEN, CDR2 SYDVKM. Trimming shortened V by 3 bases and J by 6 bases, and 9 bases separated the two germline ends. The CDR3 totals 13 residues. CDR3 protein: CASSFDSPNEQFF. CDR3 DNA: TGTGCCAGCAGTTTCGACTCACCCAATGAGCAGTTCTTC.

This clonotype was found many times. The chain employs TRBV30 and TRBJ1-1; unclear D gene. The V and J ends lost 1 base and 0 bases respectively, with 18 bases between them. This CDR3 comprises 17 residues. Germline CDR1 reads GTSNPN; CDR2 reads SVGIG (reference sequence). DNA of the CDR3: TGTGCCTGGAGTGCCCTTGCCGGACTCTTCTTGAACACTGAAGCTTTCTTT. It codes for CAWSALAGLFLNTEAFF.

In this sample, this clonotype turned up a few times. A read error may be the cause here, since a much bigger clone is one base away. For the CDR3, the DNA is TGTGCCAGCAGCTTAACTAGCGGGATCTACAATGAGCAGCTCTTC. Protein product: CASSLTSGIYNEQLF. This chain connects TRBV11-2 to TRBJ2-1; 10 bases map to TRBD2. The V gene's germline CDR1 is SGHAT and CDR2 FQNNGV. CDR3 length equals 15 residues.

The V gene is TRBV7-2, the J gene TRBJ1-2; 7 bases fit TRBD1. The CDR3 length is 16 residues. The ends lost 7 bases at V and 0 bases at J; junction bases unmatched: 11. CDR1 is SGHTA and CDR2 is FQGNSA in the germline V gene. Here the CDR3 reads CASNKRTGAANYGYTF. CDR3 bases: TGTGCCAGCAACAAACGGACAGGCGCGGCTAACTATGGCTACACCTTC.

This clonotype has at least ten counts. The rearrangement uses TRBV7-2 and TRBJ2-1; 9 bases are a match to TRBD1. The V and J ends lost 5 bases and 5 bases, in that order; junction bases with no gene match: 16. Germline assignment: CDR1 SGHTA and CDR2 FQGNSA. This CDR3 has 18 residues. CDR3 nucleotides: TGTGCCAGCAGCGCGCGGGACAGGGTGGTGTACGTTAACAATGAGCAGTTCTTC. Protein: CASSARDRVVYVNNEQFF.

This sequence joins TRBV29-1 and TRBJ2-5, with D uncertain. The CDR3 runs to 14 residues. Trimming cost V 4 bases and J 0 bases, with 12 bases left between them. In germline, CDR1 is SQVTM, CDR2 ANQGSEA. In DNA, the CDR3 is TGCAGCGTTGGGCAGCTCTTGTACCAAGAGACCCAGTACTTC. Amino acids: CSVGQLLYQETQYF.

This clonotype was observed at least ten times. The genes are TRBV11-3 and TRBJ2-3, with TRBD2 matching over 12 bases. The germline CDR1 and CDR2 sequences are SGHNT and YENEEA. Trimming took 3 bases from V and 1 from J; bases not matched to a gene: 23. This CDR3 is 23 amino acids long. CDR3 in DNA: TGTGCCAGCAGCTTTTGGGACAGGGGAGGACTAGCGGGACCGAAAGGCCGCACAGATACGCAGTATTTT. Translation gives CASSFWDRGGLAGPKGRTDTQYF. The variable domain in full, completed from reference TRBV11-3 and TRBJ2-3, reads EAGVVQSPRYKIIEKKQPVAFWCNPISGHNTLYWYLQNLGQGPELLIRYENEEAVDDSQLPKDRFSAERLKGVDSTLKIQPAELGDSAVYLCASSFWDRGGLAGPKGRTDTQYFGPGTRLTVL.

This clonotype was seen a handful of times. The chain links TRBV9 to TRBJ1-1; D is unresolved. The germline gives CDR1 SGDLS, CDR2 YYNGEE. Trimming took 0 bases from V and 6 from J, leaving 6 bases between them. CDR3 size: 12 residues. CDR3 protein: CASSVVTAEAFF. CDR3 nucleotide sequence: TGTGCCAGCAGCGTAGTGACGGCTGAAGCTTTCTTT.

Regarding this clonotype: Compared with germline, one end of the junction differs, possibly owing to a read error. J is TRBJ1-2 and V is TRBV7-8; D is unclear. Per the germline V gene, CDR1 is SGHVS and CDR2 is FQNEAQ. There are 14 residues in the CDR3. CDR3: CASSLTDTNYGHTF. DNA for the CDR3: TGTGCCAGCAGCTTAACGGATACTAACTATGGCCACACCTTC.

The chain is built from TRBV27 and TRBJ1-1, with D perhaps matching TRBD1 (6 bases). V lost 5 bases to trimming and J lost 4 bases, with 17 bases between them. The CDR3 runs 15 residues. Germline V gene data show CDR1 as MNHEY and CDR2 as SMNVEV (reference sequence). The DNA of the CDR3 is TGTGCCAGCAGTGCTCAACAGGGAAGGGCCACTGAAGCTTTCTTT. Translated: CASSAQQGRATEAFF.

The chain links TRBV11-1 to TRBJ2-3; perhaps TRBD1 as D (6 bases). Germline CDR1 is SGHAT and CDR2 is FQDESV (reference sequence). This CDR3 has 14 amino acids. The V end was cut by 5 bases, the J end by 2 bases, with 11 bases between. The CDR3 region is CASSQGLDTDTQYF. CDR3 DNA sequence: TGTGCCAGCAGCCAGGGGTTAGACACAGATACGCAGTATTTT.

This clonotype was counted many times. The chain recombines TRBV20-1 with TRBJ2-1, with 11 bases matching TRBD2. The germline V gene has CDR1 DFQATT and CDR2 SNEGSKA (reference sequence). CDR3 length equals 16 residues. With 1 base clipped from V and 4 bases from J, the junction kept 6 bases outside the gene matches. In DNA form, the CDR3 reads TGCAGTGCTAGAGTCGCCGTAGCGGGAGGGTACAATGAGCAGTTCTTC. Its translation: CSARVAVAGGYNEQFF.